A single sample is the source of the 22 T cell receptor beta chains below, sequenced in a study of blood T cell repertoires in COVID-19. Clones were sequenced by immunoSEQ multiplex PCR, and TCRdb holds only the in-frame ones, with some missing. The data contain 250,000 to 300,000 clones, around 90% of them singletons. Sequenced: PBMCs or T cells enriched from blood (not recorded which). The receptors derive from a woman in her 30s who had recovered from COVID-19.

The chain carries TRBV4-1 and TRBJ2-7, with TRBD1 matching over 9 bases. The CDR3 runs 15 residues. V lost 7 bases, J lost 4 bases, and 11 bases stayed unmatched. Germline CDR1 MGHRA, CDR2 YSYEKL. CDR3 protein: CASKISDRGLYEQYF. CDR3 sequence (DNA): TGCGCCAGCAAAATCTCTGACAGGGGGTTGTACGAGCAGTACTTC.

A single count supports this clone. This chain joins TRBV30 and TRBJ1-6, with D tentatively TRBD1 (5 bases). Germline V gene data show CDR1 as GTSNPN and CDR2 as SVGIG (reference sequence). The CDR3 is made up of 15 amino acids. Trimming removed 4 bases at V and 10 bases at J, with 20 bases between. CDR3 loop: CAWKENGREWSPLHF. In DNA form, the CDR3 reads TGTGCCTGGAAAGAAAATGGCAGGGAATGGTCACCCCTCCACTTT.

The chain uses TRBV30 and TRBJ1-2; 7 nucleotides agree with TRBD1. Germline V gene lookup returns CDR1 GTSNPN and CDR2 SVGIG (reference sequence). This CDR3 has 14 amino acids. J lost 4 bases, V lost 0 bases, and 5 bases had no gene match. The CDR3 nucleotides are TGTGCCTGGAGTGTACAGGGGTTTACCTATGGCTACACCTTC. Translation gives CAWSVQGFTYGYTF.

This clone was recorded once. This chain joins TRBV6-1 and TRBJ2-7, with 8 bases identical to TRBD2. The V gene end was trimmed by 2 bases and the J gene end by 0 bases; junction bases not matched to a gene: 6. The CDR3 has 16 amino acids. Germline V lookup: CDR1 MNHNS, CDR2 SASEGT. The CDR3 loop is CASSEIIAGSSYEQYF. The CDR3 DNA follows: TGTGCCAGCAGTGAAATTATAGCGGGGAGCTCCTACGAGCAGTACTTC.

The gene calls are TRBV12-3 or TRBV12-4 and TRBJ2-1; D gene uncertain. The germline V and J ends were trimmed by 2 bases and 12 bases, with 8 bases remaining between them. The CDR3 sequence is 11 residues long. The DNA for the CDR3 is TGTGCCAGCAGTTTAAAATCTAGGCAGTTCTTC. Translation: CASSLKSRQFF.

The rearrangement links TRBV5-5 to TRBJ2-7, with 11 bases aligning to TRBD2. After removal of 2 bases from V and 4 bases from J, the junction contained 8 bases not matched to a gene. The V gene's germline CDR1 is SGHKS and CDR2 YYEKEE (reference sequence). The CDR3 contains 16 residues. The CDR3 spells CASSLRLAGNIYEQYF. Written as DNA, the CDR3 is TGTGCCAGCAGCTTAAGACTAGCGGGAAACATTTACGAGCAGTACTTC.

The chain joins TRBV27 to TRBJ2-7; the match to TRBD2 covers 9 bases. CDR3 length: 16 residues. J lost 9 bases, V lost 4 bases, and 16 bases had no gene match. CDR1 is MNHEY, CDR2 SMNVEV, per germline (reference sequence). This CDR3 is CASSSRLSGGGLWQYF. The CDR3 coding sequence is TGTGCCAGCAGTTCACGACTTAGCGGGGGTGGCCTGTGGCAGTACTTC.

The rearrangement joins TRBV21-1 to TRBJ1-2; the D call TRBD1 from the table was never checked on the DNA. TRBV21-1 is a known pseudogene. The length of the CDR3 is 14 residues. The CDR3 here is CASSKDVQGYGYTF. The CDR3 nucleotides are TGTGCCAGCAGCAAAGACGTACAGGGTTATGGCTACACCTTC.

The gene calls are TRBV3-1 (or the pseudogene TRBV3-2) and TRBJ2-5, with TRBD1 as a possible D gene (6 bases). This CDR3 region has 14 residues. Germline V lookup: CDR1 LGHDT, CDR2 YNNKEL (reference sequence). V was shortened by 4 bases and J by 4 bases, with 13 bases between the two germline ends. CDR3: CASSLRGRGETQYF. The CDR3 DNA reads TGTGCCAGCAGCCTAAGAGGCAGGGGAGAGACCCAGTACTTC.

The gene calls are TRBV5-8 and TRBJ2-5; D may be TRBD2 (7 bases). This CDR3 comprises 14 residues. Trimming cost V 1 base and J 8 bases, with 15 bases left between them. Germline loops: CDR1 SGHTS, CDR2 YDEGEE. The CDR3 loop is CASSLSGLGGTQYF. In DNA, the CDR3 is TGTGCCAGCAGCTTGAGTGGACTAGGGGGTACCCAGTACTTC.

A single count supports this clone. The rearrangement links TRBV27 to TRBJ1-4, with 9 bases identical to TRBD1. CDR3 length equals 14 residues. Losses at the gene ends were 7 bases for V and 7 bases for J; bases not matched to a gene: 7. In germline, CDR1 is MNHEY, CDR2 SMNVEV (reference sequence). CDR3 sequence reads: CASTATGGGEKLFF. In DNA form, the CDR3 reads TGTGCCAGCACCGCGACAGGGGGGGGTGAAAAACTGTTTTTT.

This chain joins TRBV3-1 (or the pseudogene TRBV3-2) and TRBJ1-2, with D unclear. The V gene's germline CDR1 is LGHDT and CDR2 YNNKEL (reference sequence). The V and J ends lost 4 bases and 4 bases respectively, with 16 bases between them. The CDR3 runs 15 residues. The CDR3 DNA follows: TGTGCCAGCAGCCCAGATTTCTCGGTCCTCTATGGCTACACCTTC. Residues: CASSPDFSVLYGYTF.

This chain connects TRBV4-2 to TRBJ1-1, with 7 bases matching TRBD1. The CDR3 covers 16 residues. The germline V gene encodes CDR1 LGHNA and CDR2 YNFKEQ. V lost 3 bases, J lost 6 bases, and 13 bases stayed unmatched. The CDR3 region is CASSHPIEGQYSEAFF. The CDR3 region has the DNA TGTGCCAGCAGCCATCCCATAGAGGGACAGTACTCTGAAGCTTTCTTT.

V usage is TRBV29-1 and J usage is TRBJ2-3; TRBD2 aligns across 11 bases. Germline CDR1 SQVTM, CDR2 ANQGSEA. Trimming at V came to 6 bases and at J to 6 bases, leaving 11 bases not matched to a gene. The CDR3 length is 15 residues. CDR3 loop: CSVSRTSGPGDTQYF. CDR3 bases: TGCAGCGTCTCCAGGACTAGCGGGCCCGGGGATACGCAGTATTTT.

The rearrangement links TRBV21-1 to TRBJ1-1. TRBV21-1 is a pseudogene locus. CDR3 size: 13 residues. The CDR3: CASTIEKRVKAFF. The CDR3, as DNA: TGTGCCAGCACCATCGAGAAGAGGGTAAAAGCTTTCTTT.

The chain links TRBV10-3 to TRBJ1-3, with 9 bases lining up with TRBD1. V lost 6 bases and J lost 1; bases outside the gene matches: 13. CDR1 is ENHRY, CDR2 SYGVKD, per germline. The CDR3 has 18 residues. The CDR3 DNA sequence: TGTGCCATCAGAGGGTCAGTACCGGGACAGGGTTCTGGAAACACCATATATTTT. Residues: CAIRGSVPGQGSGNTIYF.

This chain links TRBV6-5 with TRBJ2-3, with 7 nucleotides matching TRBD2. After removal of 2 bases from V and 3 bases from J, the junction contained 5 bases not matched to a gene. Germline V gene sequence: CDR1 MNHEY, CDR2 SVGAGI. This CDR3 is 15 amino acids long. CDR3 in DNA: TGTGCCAGCAGTTACATACGGGGGGAAACAGATACGCAGTATTTT. Its protein product is CASSYIRGETDTQYF.

J is TRBJ2-7 and V is TRBV6-1, with D perhaps matching TRBD1 (6 bases). The CDR3 sequence is 14 residues long. CDR1 and CDR2 (germline): MNHNS, SASEGT. V was pared by 2 bases and J by 4 bases, with 12 bases between. In DNA form, the CDR3 reads TGTGCCAGCAGTGAAATGCCACAGGGATACGAGCAGTACTTC. It encodes CASSEMPQGYEQYF.

CDR3 sequence (DNA): TGTGCCAGCAACATAGGGGGATCTGCCGTAGGTTCACCCCTCCACTTT. This gives the protein CASNIGGSAVGSPLHF. J is TRBJ1-6 and V is TRBV2, with D possibly TRBD1 on 6 matching bases. The CDR3 extends over 16 amino acids. Trimming stripped 7 bases from V and 9 bases from J, with 22 bases between. CDR1 and CDR2 (germline): SNHLY, FYNNEI.

This rearrangement joins TRBV5-5 to TRBJ1-6; TRBD1 might be the D (6 bases). CDR1 SGHKS and CDR2 YYEKEE come from the germline V gene (reference sequence). The CDR3 consists of 10 residues. Between the trimmed V and J ends, which lost 10 bases and 11 bases, there was a span of 10 bases. CDR3 region: CAGEGAPLHF. CDR3 in DNA: TGTGCCGGCGAGGGGGCACCCCTCCACTTT. The entire variable domain, with the rest obtained from reference TRBV5-5 and TRBJ1-6, is as follows: DAGVTQSPTHLIKTRGQQVTLRCSPISGHKSVSWYQQVLGQGPQFIFQYYEKEERGRGNFPDRFSARQFPNYSSELNVNALLLGDSALYLCAGEGAPLHFGNGTRLTVT.

The chain uses TRBV7-9 and TRBJ2-5, with 13 bases matching TRBD2. Germline lookup yields CDR1 SEHNR and CDR2 FQNEAQ (reference sequence). The CDR3 is 16 amino acids. The J segment lost 0 bases and the V segment lost 11 bases, leaving 9 bases of the junction unmatched. Here the CDR3 reads CAEGQGTSGDQETQYF. CDR3 sequence (DNA): TGTGCCGAGGGGCAAGGGACTAGCGGGGACCAAGAGACCCAGTACTTC.

V usage is TRBV5-5 and J usage is TRBJ1-1; D might be TRBD1 (5 bases). CDR3 size: 13 residues. The germline V gene has CDR1 SGHKS and CDR2 YYEKEE (reference sequence). V lost 2 bases and J 2 bases, leaving 7 bases between the germline ends. The CDR3 spells CASSLGVNTEAFF. CDR3 in DNA: TGTGCCAGCAGCTTAGGGGTAAACACTGAAGCTTTCTTT.